This T cell receptor (beta chain) was sequenced for a study of CD8+ T cells in alopecia areata. Isolated RNA was reverse transcribed into cDNA used as the sequencing template. The method was immunoSEQ multiplex PCR; TCRdb's version includes in-frame clones alone and lacks a portion of them. The sample yields some 95,000 clones, roughly two fifths seen once. The junction had 1 base not matched to a gene; V was cut back by 6 bases and J by 7 bases. The CDR3 has 14 residues. CDR1 and CDR2 (germline): MNHNY, SVGAGI (reference sequence). Patients with alopecia areata provided lesional scalp punch biopsies as well as peripheral blood. CD4+ and CD8+ T cells were sorted from PBMCs. This clone was seen only a few times.

The chain is built from TRBV6-6 and TRBJ2-2; 14 positions agree with TRBD2. The sequence derives from a human donor with alopecia areata. The material sequenced was CD4+ T cells sorted from blood. The CDR3 loop reads CASRGLAGVGELFF. The CDR3 DNA is TGTGCCAGCAGGGGACTAGCGGGAGTCGGGGAGCTGTTTTTT.